The clone carrying this T cell receptor (beta chain) has more than one count but fewer than ten. Its cognate antigen is unknown. CDR1 MDHEN and CDR2 SYDVKM come from the germline V gene. J gave up 7 bases and V 7 bases, and 11 bases lay outside the gene matches. The CDR3 extends over 15 amino acids. The sample is drawn from a study of T-cell reconstitution after alpha-beta-depleted transplantation in children. Whole-study findings and limits: When one year had passed after transplant, most T-cell counts and diversity came from newly produced T cells. Expanded graft clones, several hundred of them, were reportedly the source of alpha-beta T cells about two months after transplant. Some patients' high day-60 TCRbeta diversity was attributed to recipient cells surviving conditioning.

Researchers prepared the TCRbeta library using unique molecular identifiers, the study reports. TCRdb re-analysed the PCR reads in MiXCR, keeping a single row per CDR3 protein. The table lists roughly 490,000 distinct CDR3 sequences, 9.5% to 12% of them singletons. This receptor was taken from a female patient aged 2-9 years who had a stem cell transplant for aplastic anemia, so the T cells may come from the graft donor. The starting material was PBMCs, mostly from graft donor cells, obtained 180 days after TCRalphabeta/CD19-depleted stem cell transplant. J is TRBJ2-7 and V is TRBV28, with TRBD1 identical over 12 bases. The CDR3: CASTPGGTGGLEQYF. CDR3 sequence (DNA): TGTGCCAGCACCCCCGGAGGGACAGGGGGCTTGGAGCAGTACTTC.